This TCR beta chain originates from a study of T cells in tumors after PD-1 blockade (dated by TCRdb to about 2019). Looking at the study overall: Patients with prior checkpoint blockade, systemic immunosuppressant use, or recent radiotherapy or other anti-cancer therapy within 4 weeks were excluded. Pembrolizumab 200 mg every 3 weeks or cemiplimab 350 mg every 2 weeks was administered to patients. A subset of patients also received ongoing daily vismodegib 150 mg during anti-PD-1 treatment. Peripheral blood samples averaged approximately 100,000 TCR templates (range roughly 22,000-260,000) and 35,000 to 40,000 unique clonotypes. Paired single-cell RNA and TCR sequencing was performed on site-matched tumors from BCC or SCC patients before and after anti-PD-1 therapy. To compare clonotypes in blood versus tumor, bulk TCR sequencing was run on under eleven peripheral blood samples drawn from 4 or 5 patients. RECIST version 1.1 was used to evaluate clinical response.

What the authors observed across the whole study: Where the novel T cell clones came from was not determined, and possible sources could include lymphoid organs or rare unexpanded clones inside the tumor or in the tumor periphery. Roughly 40% of TCR clonotypes from the tumor were detected in blood, and certain novel exhausted tumor clones were present in blood collected before treatment, which suggests recruitment from the periphery.

This clone was seen once. Its antigen is currently not known. No base quality values were provided; no much bigger clone lies one nucleotide off. The time point label of this sample denotes: after anti-PD-1 therapy. For bulk TCRbeta sequencing, genomic DNA was extracted from tumor biopsies or peripheral blood, and input amounts ranged from 616 ng to 6,004 ng. All patients had histologically proven advanced or metastatic basal or squamous cell carcinoma and were poor candidates for surgical resection. The basal cell carcinoma cohort was made up of fewer than 14 patients, and bulk tumor TCR sequencing was performed for roughly 8 of these patients. Deep TCRbeta sequencing was performed with the immunoSEQ platform. In the paper's pipeline: For further analysis, only productive rearrangements were exported from the immunoSEQ Analyzer. Bulk TCRbeta clonotypes were assigned T cell phenotypes by matching to single-cell RNA+TCR-seq clones sharing the same TCRbeta sequence. Clone enrichment in tumor was calculated as tumor frequency divided by PBMC frequency from bulk TCR sequencing. GLIPH was used to group TCRs into specificity groups, clusters of distinct TCRs likely recognizing common antigens via shared CDR3 motifs. TCRdb re-hosts the immuneACCESS table, in-frame sequences only. Its copies lack some clones; in the studies checked, an unresolved V gene accounts for under half of them, and the cause for the rest is not known. V, J and clone size are taken as reported in that table, and D and trimming were inferred from the DNA itself. The sample contains approximately 30,000 clones, roughly two thirds of them found a single time. The top ten clones comprise 30% to 50% of the sample.

In the germline V gene, CDR1 corresponds to MNHEY and CDR2 to SVGAGI. CDR3 length: 12 amino acids, cysteine to phenylalanine. CDR3 DNA only is kept here, 36 bases in frame from base 1. V is shortened by 7 bases, J by 4 bases, and the region joining them spans 11 bases. The TCR comes from a human donor with basal cell carcinoma. Recombination connected TRBV6-5 to TRBJ2-7; perhaps TRBD1 is the D gene, with 6 bases matching. The sequencing here drew on PBMCs, taken after anti-PD-1 treatment. The CDR3 sequence is CASTTGSYEQYF. The nucleotide sequence reads TGTGCCAGCACCACAGGGTCGTACGAGCAGTACTTC.